The 18 T cell receptor beta chains below come from one sample, sequenced in a study of Ad26.COV2.S vaccination and SARS-CoV-2 variants. Generated by immunoSEQ multiplex PCR, the TCRdb table keeps only in-frame clones and is missing some. The profile shows more than 400,000 clones, around 93% of them singletons. Described treatment: roughly 18 received Ad26.COV2.S at low or high dose, single or two shots; several received placebo; per-sample allocation not given. Material that was analyzed had been drawn on day 63 after the first vaccine or placebo injection. The starting material was peripheral blood, obtained in a trial of Ad26.COV2.S vaccine versus placebo. The receptor set was obtained from a person between 18 and 60 years old who received the Ad26.COV2.S COVID-19 vaccine or a placebo.

The chain joins TRBV7-2 to TRBJ1-3; D remains unclear. The CDR3 length is 16 residues. Looked up from germline, CDR1 is SGHTA and CDR2 is FQGNSA. V was clipped by 2 bases and J by 2 bases, with 13 bases between them. The CDR3 loop reads CASSLYYSGTGNTIYF. In nucleotides, the CDR3 is TGTGCCAGCAGCTTATATTACTCCGGGACTGGAAACACCATATATTTT.

This chain joins TRBV13 and TRBJ2-5; D is tentatively TRBD1 or TRBD2 (5 bases each). The CDR3 loop spans 14 amino acids. Germline CDR1 is PRHDT and CDR2 is FYEKMQ (reference sequence). Trimming shortened V by 2 bases and J by 9 bases, and 16 bases separated the two germline ends. CDR3 region: CASSLMSTRDAQYF. CDR3 bases: TGTGCCAGCAGCTTAATGTCTACTCGGGACGCCCAGTACTTC.

This chain links TRBV28 with TRBJ1-4, with D uncertain. CDR3 size: 11 residues. The germline V and J ends were trimmed by 5 bases and 4 bases, with 2 bases remaining between them. In germline, CDR1 is MDHEN, CDR2 SYDVKM. CDR3 amino acids: CASSGNEKLFF. CDR3 sequence (DNA): TGTGCCAGCAGTGGTAATGAAAAACTGTTTTTT.

The genes are TRBV7-9 and TRBJ2-1, with a weak D call TRBD2 (5 bases). The CDR3 covers 13 residues. V lost 2 bases and J lost 7, with 9 bases in between. Germline CDR1 SEHNR, CDR2 FQNEAQ (reference sequence). The CDR3 sequence is CASSLSPGNEQFF. The CDR3 DNA reads TGTGCCAGCAGCTTATCACCGGGGAATGAGCAGTTCTTC.

This chain connects TRBV5-6 to TRBJ1-1; tentative D call: TRBD1 (6 bases). Germline V CDR1 and CDR2: SGHDT, YYEEEE. The CDR3 spans 12 residues. Trimming took 2 bases from V and 8 from J, leaving 10 bases between them. CDR3 in DNA: TGTGCCAGCAGCTTCAACAGGGACGAAGCTTTCTTT. It translates to CASSFNRDEAFF.

In DNA, the CDR3 is TGTGCCAGCAGTCCTCTCGGCTCTGGGGCCAACGTCCTGACTTTC. This gives the protein CASSPLGSGANVLTF. The chain links TRBV27 to TRBJ2-6; unclear D gene. Germline values: CDR1 MNHEY, CDR2 SMNVEV (reference sequence). With 5 bases removed from V and 0 bases from J, the gap between germline ends came to 8 bases. The CDR3 sequence is 15 residues long.

The rearrangement uses TRBV9 and TRBJ2-3, with TRBD2 matching 7 bases. Trimming at V came to 6 bases and at J to 3 bases, leaving 7 bases not matched to a gene. This CDR3 has 14 amino acids. Germline CDR1 and CDR2: SGDLS and YYNGEE. The CDR3 protein is CASKRGDGTDTQYF. CDR3 DNA sequence: TGTGCCAGCAAGCGGGGCGATGGTACAGATACGCAGTATTTT.

The chain's CDR3 is CASSVAGTGGGEQFF. DNA for the CDR3: TGTGCCAGCAGCGTAGCCGGGACAGGGGGTGGCGAGCAGTTCTTC. V is TRBV9 and J is TRBJ2-1; the match to TRBD1 covers 11 bases. V dropped 0 bases and J dropped 10; count of bases not matched to a gene: 6. Germline loops: CDR1 SGDLS, CDR2 YYNGEE. The CDR3 extends over 15 amino acids.

The chain couples TRBV7-2 to TRBJ1-2; 8 bases are a match to TRBD1. This CDR3 region has 15 residues. The junction had 9 bases not matched to a gene; V was cut back by 5 bases and J by 4 bases. The germline V gene has CDR1 SGHTA and CDR2 FQGNSA. The CDR3 region is CASSPGQGGSYGYTF. The CDR3 DNA is TGTGCCAGCAGCCCTGGACAGGGAGGGAGCTATGGCTACACCTTC.

A single count supports this clone. The rearrangement joins TRBV25-1 to TRBJ2-7, with D possibly matching TRBD1 (5 bases). Germline V CDR1 and CDR2: MGHDK, SYGVNS. V was shortened by 6 bases and J by 1 base, with 16 bases between the two germline ends. The CDR3 totals 15 residues. In DNA form, the CDR3 reads TGTGCCAGCAGAGGGTGGGGCGTGGGGTCCTACGAGCAGTACTTC. It specifies CASRGWGVGSYEQYF.

The rearrangement links TRBV28 to TRBJ2-5; D is perhaps TRBD1 (5 bases). There are 13 residues in the CDR3. CDR1 MDHEN and CDR2 SYDVKM come from the germline V gene. V lost 3 bases and J 4 bases, leaving 9 bases between the germline ends. Here the CDR3 DNA reads TGTGCCAGCAGTTTGCAGGGTGGAGAGACCCAGTACTTC. The encoded protein is CASSLQGGETQYF.

This chain connects TRBV7-9 to TRBJ1-2; D possibly corresponds to TRBD1 (5 bases). Germline CDR1 SEHNR, CDR2 FQNEAQ (reference sequence). V was pared by 0 bases and J by 4 bases, with 9 bases between. This CDR3 has 14 residues. The CDR3 reads CASSLAQGTYGYTF. As DNA, the CDR3 is TGTGCCAGCAGCTTAGCTCAGGGAACCTATGGCTACACCTTC.

The chain links TRBV18 to TRBJ2-5, with D unresolved. The CDR3 extends over 13 amino acids. Trimming shortened V by 3 bases and J by 4 bases, and 9 bases separated the two germline ends. From germline, CDR1 is KGHSH and CDR2 LQKENI. CDR3 region: CASSPPWGETQYF. The CDR3 bases are TGTGCCAGCTCACCCCCCTGGGGAGAGACCCAGTACTTC.

This sequence joins TRBV7-9 and TRBJ1-2; a weak D match, TRBD1 (5 bases). There are 16 residues in the CDR3. Germline V gene data show CDR1 as SEHNR and CDR2 as FQNEAQ (reference sequence). V was pared by 2 bases and J by 3 bases, with 16 bases between. CDR3 protein: CASSLRGTPGDYGYTF. CDR3 bases: TGTGCCAGCAGCTTACGAGGCACCCCGGGGGACTATGGCTACACCTTC.

The chain couples TRBV6-5 to TRBJ2-7, with TRBD2 matching over 7 bases. The CDR3 sequence is 13 residues long. Germline assignment: CDR1 MNHEY and CDR2 SVGAGI. Trimming cost V 0 bases and J 9 bases; bases outside gene matches: 5. CDR3 in amino acids: CASSYSGREGQYF. As DNA, the CDR3 is TGTGCCAGCAGTTACTCGGGGAGGGAGGGGCAGTACTTC.

This sequence joins TRBV30 and TRBJ1-1; TRBD1 is a possible D gene (5 bases). This CDR3 has 11 amino acids. The V and J ends lost 5 bases and 4 bases respectively, with 8 bases between them. Looked up from germline, CDR1 is GTSNPN and CDR2 is SVGIG (reference sequence). CDR3: CAWLQGTEAFF. The CDR3 nucleotides are TGTGCCTGGCTTCAGGGCACTGAAGCTTTCTTT.

The rearrangement uses TRBV18 and TRBJ2-2, with 9 bases lining up with TRBD2. V shed 0 bases, J shed 7 bases, and the junction held 6 bases outside the gene matches. Germline V gene sequence: CDR1 KGHSH, CDR2 LQKENI. The CDR3 is made up of 16 amino acids. DNA of the CDR3: TGTGCCAGCTCACCACCGGGACTAGCTCATTTCGGGGAGCTGTTTTTT. Translating it yields CASSPPGLAHFGELFF. The full variable domain, rest sourced from reference TRBV18 and TRBJ2-2, is NAGVMQNPRHLVRRRGQEARLRCSPMKGHSHVYWYRQLPEEGLKFMVYLQKENIIDESGMPKERFSAEFPKEGPSILRIQQVVRGDSAAYFCASSPPGLAHFGELFFGEGSRLTVL.

V gene TRBV11-2 combines with J gene TRBJ1-2; TRBD1 aligns across 12 bases. The CDR3 is 16 amino acids. The ends lost 6 bases at V and 12 bases at J; junction bases unmatched: 17. Germline V gene data show CDR1 as SGHAT and CDR2 as FQNNGV. The CDR3, as DNA: TGTGCCAGCAGGGTAGCGGGACAGGGGGCCTCCCGGCCCCACACCTTC. The encoded protein is CASRVAGQGASRPHTF.